One T cell receptor beta chain is described in this entry. The PCR ran on 60 Vbeta and 13 Jbeta primers. Data came from immunoSEQ multiplex PCR; TCRdb stores just in-frame clones and leaves some out. The table includes around 300,000 clones, roughly two thirds detected once. The data are from a study of cytomegalovirus exposure and HLA in healthy donors. V lost 6 bases to trimming and J lost 7 bases, with 10 bases between them. The CDR3 runs to 11 residues. CDR1 is MNHNS and CDR2 is SASEGT in the germline V gene. The chain carries TRBV6-1 and TRBJ2-7; D not resolved. The sample was PBMCs. The receptor was derived from a female donor in good health and CMV-seronegative. In nucleotides, the CDR3 is TGTGCCAGCAGGGCCGTGCGGGAGCAGTACTTC. Protein: CASRAVREQYF.